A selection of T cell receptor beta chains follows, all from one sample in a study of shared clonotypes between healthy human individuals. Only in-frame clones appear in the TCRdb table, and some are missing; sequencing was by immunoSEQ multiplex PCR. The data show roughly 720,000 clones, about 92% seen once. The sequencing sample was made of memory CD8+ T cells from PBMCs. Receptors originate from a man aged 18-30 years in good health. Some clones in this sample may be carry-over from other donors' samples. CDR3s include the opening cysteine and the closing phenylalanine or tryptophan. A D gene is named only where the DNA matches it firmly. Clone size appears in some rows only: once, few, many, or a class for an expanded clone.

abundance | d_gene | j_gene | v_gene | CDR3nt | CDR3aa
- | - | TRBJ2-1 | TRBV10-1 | TGCGCCAGCAGTGAACACTTCTCCTCCTACAATGAGCAGTTCTTC | CASSEHFSSYNEQFF
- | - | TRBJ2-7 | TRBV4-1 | TGCGCCAGCAGCCAAGATAAGGGCGGGTGGGCCTACGAGCAGTACTTC | CASSQDKGGWAYEQYF
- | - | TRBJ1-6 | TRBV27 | TGTGCCAGCAGTCCGCAGGATCCCTATAATTCACCCCTCCACTTT | CASSPQDPYNSPLHF
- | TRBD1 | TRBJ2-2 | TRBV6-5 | TGTGCCAGCAGGGAGACAGGGGGCACCGGGGAGCTGTTTTTT | CASRETGGTGELFF
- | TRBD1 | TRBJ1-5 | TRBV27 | TGTGCCAGCAGTTCAACAGGGGGACAGCCCCAGCATTTT | CASSSTGGQPQHF
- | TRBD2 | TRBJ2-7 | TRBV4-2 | TGTGCCAGCAGCCCCCCGGGGGGGCGCGTCGAGCAGTACTTC | CASSPPGGRVEQYF
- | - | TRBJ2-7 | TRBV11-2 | TGTGCCAGCAGCTTATTTGCCCGGACCGGACACTACGAGCAGTACTTC | CASSLFARTGHYEQYF
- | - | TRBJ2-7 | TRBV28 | TGTGCCAGCAGTTTCCCCGGACAAGGGGTCTACGAGCAGTACTTC | CASSFPGQGVYEQYF
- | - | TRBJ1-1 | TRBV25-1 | TGTGCCAGCAGTGAAGGTTACACTGAAGCTTTCTTT | CASSEGYTEAFF
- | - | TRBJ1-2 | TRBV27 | TGTGCCAGCAGGGAAGGGGCAGGCCGAGCTAACTATGGCTACACCTTC | CASREGAGRANYGYTF
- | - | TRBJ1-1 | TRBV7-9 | TGTGCCAGCAGCTCGTCCGTTGGGAACACTGAAGCTTTCTTT | CASSSSVGNTEAFF
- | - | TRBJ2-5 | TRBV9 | TGTGCCAGCAGCGTAAACCGGTCGCCCCAGTACTTC | CASSVNRSPQYF
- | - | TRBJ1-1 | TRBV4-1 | TGCGCCAGCAGCCATCGACAGCCGAACACTGAAGCTTTCTTT | CASSHRQPNTEAFF
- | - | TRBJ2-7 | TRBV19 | TGTGCCAGTAGTATGGGGTATTCCTACGAGCAGTACTTC | CASSMGYSYEQYF
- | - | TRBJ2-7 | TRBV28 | TGTGCCAGCAGTTTTAGCGAAAACTACGAGCAGTACTTC | CASSFSENYEQYF
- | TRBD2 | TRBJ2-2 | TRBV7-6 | TGTGCCAGCAGCCCGACTCTAGCGGGAGCGAATATCGGGGAGCTGTTTTTT | CASSPTLAGANIGELFF
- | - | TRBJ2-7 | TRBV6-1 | TGTGCCAGCAGTGAAGAAGGCAGGGGTTCCTACGAGCAGTACTTC | CASSEEGRGSYEQYF
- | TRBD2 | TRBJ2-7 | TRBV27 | TGTGCCAGCAGTTTATTAGGGACTAGCGTCCCCTACGAGCAGTACTTC | CASSLLGTSVPYEQYF
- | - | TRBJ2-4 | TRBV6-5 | TGTGCCACAGAATCGGGGATACAAAACATTCAGTACTTC | CATESGIQNIQYF
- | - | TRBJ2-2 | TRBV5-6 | TGTGCCAGCAGCTTACACGACCTGGGAAACACCGGGGAGCTGTTTTTT | CASSLHDLGNTGELFF
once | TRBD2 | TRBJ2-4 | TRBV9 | TGTGCCAGCAGCGCCAGCGGACTAGCGGGGGGAGCCAAAAACATTCAGTACTTC | CASSASGLAGGAKNIQYF
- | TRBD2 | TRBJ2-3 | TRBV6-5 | TGTGCCAGCAGTTACTCGACTAGCGGGAGGGCAGATACGCAGTATTTT | CASSYSTSGRADTQYF
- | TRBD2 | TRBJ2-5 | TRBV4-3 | TGCGCCAGCAGCCAAGTACTAGCGGGAAGGGGAGAGACCCAGTACTTC | CASSQVLAGRGETQYF
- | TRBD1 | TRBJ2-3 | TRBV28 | TGTGCCAGCAGTGGTACAGGGGGCGGTTTGACAGATACGCAGTATTTT | CASSGTGGGLTDTQYF
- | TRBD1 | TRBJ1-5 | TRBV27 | TGTGCCAGCAGTCCCCATCTGGCCGGGACAGGGCCCAATCAGCCCCAGCATTTT | CASSPHLAGTGPNQPQHF
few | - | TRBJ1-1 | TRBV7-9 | TGTGCCAGCAGCTCCGACAGATGGCCTTTCTTT | CASSSDRWPFF
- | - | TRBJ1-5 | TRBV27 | TGTGCCAGCAGTCGCGGAGGTATGCAGCCCCAGCATTTT | CASSRGGMQPQHF
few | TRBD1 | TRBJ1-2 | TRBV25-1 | TGTGCCAGCAGTTATAGACAGGGGAGAGGTGGCTACACCTTC | CASSYRQGRGGYTF
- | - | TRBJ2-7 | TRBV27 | TGTGCCAGCATCCTCCGACCCGGCGGGTCGGACCAGTACTTC | CASILRPGGSDQYF
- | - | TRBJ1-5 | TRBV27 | TGTGCCAGCAGCTACGGGGGGGCGCTGGGCAATCAGCCCCAGCATTTT | CASSYGGALGNQPQHF
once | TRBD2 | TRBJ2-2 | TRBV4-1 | TGCGCCAGCAGCCACCATAGAGAGCGGGAGGGCAGGACCGGGGAGCTGTTTTTT | CASSHHREREGRTGELFF
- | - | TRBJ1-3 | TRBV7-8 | TGTGCCAGCAGCTTCATACACTCTGGAAACACCATATATTTT | CASSFIHSGNTIYF
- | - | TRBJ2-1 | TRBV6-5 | TGTGCCAGCAGTTACTGGGGAAATGAGCAGTTCTTC | CASSYWGNEQFF
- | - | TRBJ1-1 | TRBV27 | TGTGCCAGCAGTTTAGCCCCTTCGGTGCGGGCTTTCTTT | CASSLAPSVRAFF
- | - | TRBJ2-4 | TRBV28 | TGTGCCAGCAGTTTTAGTCTAGAAATCCGAGCCAAAAACATTCAGTACTTC | CASSFSLEIRAKNIQYF